This TCR beta chain was obtained from a study of T cell changes during pregnancy in multiple sclerosis. This clone was seen more than once but under ten times. The CDR3 sequence is 15 residues long. Germline CDR1 reads KGHSH; CDR2 reads LQKENI. The V gene lost 3 bases and the J gene lost 3 bases, with 11 bases spanning the gap. Method: immunoSEQ multiplex PCR; TCRdb's copy keeps in-frame clones and lacks some. Of around 100,000 clones listed, approximately 90% are singletons. This clonotype originated in a female donor with multiple sclerosis, enrolled in a pregnancy study. The sample consisted of peripheral blood, taken after pregnancy. This rearrangement joins TRBV18 to TRBJ2-2; possible D gene TRBD1, 6 bases. CDR3 region: CASSPLQGDTGELFF. CDR3 DNA: TGTGCCAGCTCACCGCTACAGGGAGACACCGGGGAGCTGTTTTTT.